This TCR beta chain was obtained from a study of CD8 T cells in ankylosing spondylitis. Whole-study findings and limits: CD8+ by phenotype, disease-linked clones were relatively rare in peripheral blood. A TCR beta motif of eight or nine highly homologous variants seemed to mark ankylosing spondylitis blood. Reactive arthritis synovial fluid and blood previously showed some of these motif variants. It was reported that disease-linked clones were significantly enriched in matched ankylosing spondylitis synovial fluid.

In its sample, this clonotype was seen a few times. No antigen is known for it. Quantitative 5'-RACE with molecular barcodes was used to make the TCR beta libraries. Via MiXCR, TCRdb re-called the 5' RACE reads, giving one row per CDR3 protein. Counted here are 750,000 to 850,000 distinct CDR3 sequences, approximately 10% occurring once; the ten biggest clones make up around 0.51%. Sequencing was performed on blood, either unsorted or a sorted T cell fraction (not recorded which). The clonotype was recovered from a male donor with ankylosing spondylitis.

The CDR3 here is CAISAAASTLNNEQFF. The CDR3, as DNA: TGTGCCATCAGTGCCGCGGCTAGCACGCTAAATAATGAGCAGTTCTTC. The chain combines TRBV10-3 with TRBJ2-1, with TRBD2 as a possible D gene (5 bases). Trimming cost V 4 bases and J 7 bases, with 20 bases left between them. CDR3 size: 16 residues. Germline V gene lookup returns CDR1 ENHRY and CDR2 SYGVKD.